The present T cell receptor (beta chain) was sequenced within a study of PD-1 blockade in classical Hodgkin lymphoma. About the study: Patients received nivolumab 3 mg/kg intravenously every 2 weeks.

This clone was counted once. Its target is not known. Method: immunoSEQ multiplex PCR; TCRdb's copy keeps in-frame clones and lacks some. The sample holds 85,000 to 90,000 clones; 75% to 95% are singletons and the top ten take 2.9%. This sample's time point: cycle 4 day 1 (C4D1), after less than 7 weeks of nivolumab. Every patient had relapsed following autologous stem cell transplantation, and cohorts differed in brentuximab vedotin exposure. Findings and limits, study-wide: Repertoire differences have undefined causes, possibly disease activity or prior therapy. Baseline diversity resembling that of newly diagnosed patients was seen in complete responders. CD4+ TCR diversity rose significantly by C4D1, and CD8+ TCR diversity did not.

The sample in question was peripheral blood mononuclear cells (PBMCs), obtained before the fourth cycle of nivolumab. The origin of this receptor is a human donor with classical Hodgkin lymphoma.

The CDR3 region has the DNA TGTGCCAGCTCCCCCGGAAGGGACAGCTATGGCTACACCTTC. This gives the protein CASSPGRDSYGYTF. This sequence joins TRBV18 and TRBJ1-2, with 7 bases matching TRBD1. This CDR3 has 14 amino acids. CDR1 and CDR2 from the germline V gene are KGHSH and LQKENI. J was trimmed by 4 bases and V by 6 bases; bases with no gene match: 8.